This entry lists 25 T cell receptor beta chains sequenced from one sample in a study of shared clonotypes between healthy human individuals. Clones were sequenced by immunoSEQ multiplex PCR, and TCRdb holds only the in-frame ones, with some missing. The table has roughly 2.2 million clones, over 85% seen once. The source material was naive CD4+ T cells from PBMCs. Subset given: CD45RA+ positively selected. These receptors all stem from a man aged 18 to 29 in good health. Some clones in this sample may be carry-over from other donors' samples.

This chain connects TRBV27 to TRBJ1-5; a weak D match, TRBD1 (5 bases). CDR1 MNHEY and CDR2 SMNVEV come from the germline V gene (reference sequence). V gave up 0 bases and J gave up 3 bases, with 9 bases separating them. This CDR3 spans 15 amino acids. This CDR3 reads CASSLSRANNQPQHF. Written as DNA, the CDR3 is TGTGCCAGCAGTTTATCCAGGGCGAACAATCAGCCCCAGCATTTT.

The chain links TRBV5-1 to TRBJ2-1; unclear D gene. Trimming stripped 4 bases from V and 0 bases from J, with 11 bases between. This CDR3 region has 15 residues. Germline V gene lookup returns CDR1 SGHRS and CDR2 YFSETQ. Written as DNA, the CDR3 is TGCGCCAGCAGCATAGACCAGAGCTCCTACAATGAGCAGTTCTTC. Protein product: CASSIDQSSYNEQFF.

This rearrangement joins TRBV7-3 to TRBJ2-3, with TRBD2 matching over 7 bases. CDR3 length: 17 amino acids. Trimming cost V 2 bases and J 5 bases; bases outside gene matches: 13. Germline-derived CDR1 and CDR2 are SGHTA and FQGTGA. The CDR3 DNA reads TGTGCCAGCAGCTTAGGGGTTAGCGGGTTCTCGGGAGATACGCAGTATTTT. Translated: CASSLGVSGFSGDTQYF.

The chain recombines TRBV18 with TRBJ2-7; D may be TRBD1 (6 bases). The CDR3 covers 14 residues. Germline V gene sequence: CDR1 KGHSH, CDR2 LQKENI. V was trimmed by 4 bases and J by 0 bases, leaving 10 bases between them. The CDR3 region is CASSRADSSYEQYF. CDR3 in DNA: TGTGCCAGCTCACGGGCGGACAGCTCCTACGAGCAGTACTTC.

The chain uses TRBV6-6 and TRBJ2-3; 9 nucleotides align to TRBD1. CDR1 is MNHNY, CDR2 SVGAGI, per germline (reference sequence). J was trimmed by 6 bases and V by 6 bases; bases with no gene match: 7. This CDR3 is built from 14 residues. The CDR3 loop is CASRRTGVMDTQYF. In DNA form, the CDR3 reads TGTGCCAGCAGGCGGACAGGGGTCATGGATACGCAGTATTTT.

The chain carries TRBV15 and TRBJ2-5, with D tentatively TRBD1 (5 bases). The CDR3 runs to 15 residues. Germline values: CDR1 LNHNV, CDR2 YYDKDF (reference sequence). V shed 5 bases and J shed 2 bases, with 15 bases lying between them. CDR3 coding DNA: TGTGCCACCAGCTGGGTGGGGCTCCTACAAGAGACCCAGTACTTC. Translation gives CATSWVGLLQETQYF. The variable domain in full, completed from reference TRBV15 and TRBJ2-5, reads DAMVIQNPRYQVTQFGKPVTLSCSQTLNHNVMYWYQQKSSQAPKLLFHYYDKDFNNEADTPDNFQSRRPNTSFCFLDIRSPGLGDTAMYLCATSWVGLLQETQYFGPGTRLLVL.

This sequence joins TRBV7-9 and TRBJ2-3; 14 nucleotides line up with TRBD2. Germline V gene sequence: CDR1 SEHNR, CDR2 FQNEAQ (reference sequence). The CDR3 contains 18 residues. V was clipped by 1 base and J by 4 bases; unmatched bases: 7. This chain's CDR3 is CASSLGRTSGRSADTQYF. The CDR3 DNA reads TGTGCCAGCAGCTTAGGGAGGACTAGCGGGAGGAGTGCAGATACGCAGTATTTT.

This chain uses TRBV5-1 with TRBJ2-1, with 14 bases aligning to TRBD2. The CDR3 contains 15 residues. Germline V gives CDR1 SGHRS, CDR2 YFSETQ. With V trimmed by 4 bases and J by 9 bases, 6 bases remained unmatched. CDR3: CASSNGTSGSREQFF. As DNA, the CDR3 is TGCGCCAGCAGCAACGGGACTAGCGGGAGCCGTGAGCAGTTCTTC.

The genes are TRBV9 and TRBJ2-3; the D is unclear. Germline CDR1 reads SGDLS; CDR2 reads YYNGEE. CDR3 length: 15 amino acids. Between the trimmed V and J ends, which lost 1 base and 4 bases, there was a span of 13 bases. CDR3 loop: CASSVSPVSADTQYF. CDR3 nucleotides: TGTGCCAGCAGCGTAAGTCCGGTTAGTGCAGATACGCAGTATTTT.

The chain couples TRBV19 to TRBJ2-3; D is unresolved. Germline V gene data show CDR1 as LNHDA and CDR2 as SQIVND (reference sequence). V gave up 4 bases and J gave up 9 bases, with 8 bases separating them. The CDR3 extends over 11 amino acids. The chain's CDR3 is CASSTERTQYF. CDR3 sequence (DNA): TGTGCCAGTAGTACAGAACGAACGCAGTATTTT.

CDR3 region: CASRSRGAGGGELFF. The CDR3 coding sequence is TGCGCCAGCAGGAGTAGGGGCGCAGGAGGCGGGGAGCTGTTTTTT. This chain links TRBV5-1 with TRBJ2-2; perhaps D is TRBD1 or TRBD2 (5 bases each). The CDR3 loop spans 15 amino acids. In germline, CDR1 is SGHRS, CDR2 YFSETQ. Trimming stripped 5 bases from V and 7 bases from J, with 18 bases between.

V is TRBV20-1 and J is TRBJ2-1; no reliable D call. CDR1 and CDR2 (germline): DFQATT, SNEGSKA (reference sequence). V gave up 6 bases and J gave up 12 bases, with 15 bases separating them. This CDR3 has 11 residues. The CDR3 bases are TGCAGTGCGACCCGGGCCGCCGGGCAGTTCTTC. Its translation is CSATRAAGQFF.

The chain couples TRBV9 to TRBJ1-2; D unresolved. The length of the CDR3 is 14 residues. CDR1 is SGDLS, CDR2 YYNGEE, per germline. With 0 bases removed from V and 1 base from J, the gap between germline ends came to 7 bases. The CDR3 here is CASSVAQNNYGYTF. CDR3 coding DNA: TGTGCCAGCAGCGTAGCTCAGAATAACTATGGCTACACCTTC.

This clone has just one count. The genes are TRBV5-1 and TRBJ2-6, with a possible D match to TRBD2 (6 bases). CDR1 is SGHRS and CDR2 is YFSETQ in the germline V gene. Between the trimmed V and J ends, which lost 4 bases and 3 bases, there was a span of 20 bases. CDR3 length: 18 residues. CDR3: CASSPTAGKYGGANVLTF. As DNA, the CDR3 is TGCGCCAGCAGCCCCACAGCGGGCAAGTATGGTGGGGCCAACGTCCTGACTTTC.

The chain links TRBV11-2 to TRBJ2-1; D perhaps matches TRBD1 (6 bases). The V end lost 7 bases, the J end lost 0 bases, and 13 bases lay between the germline ends. The CDR3 runs to 15 residues. Germline V gene data show CDR1 as SGHAT and CDR2 as FQNNGV. As DNA, the CDR3 is TGTGCCAGCACCCTCTTCAGGGGCTCCTACAATGAGCAGTTCTTC. It specifies CASTLFRGSYNEQFF. The variable domain in full, completed from reference TRBV11-2 and TRBJ2-1, reads EAGVAQSPRYKIIEKRQSVAFWCNPISGHATLYWYQQILGQGPKLLIQFQNNGVVDDSQLPKDRFSAERLKGVDSTLKIQPAKLEDSAVYLCASTLFRGSYNEQFFGPGTRLTVL.

The chain recombines TRBV7-8 with TRBJ2-1; D is possibly TRBD2 (6 bases). The CDR3 loop spans 15 amino acids. The germline V and J ends were trimmed by 7 bases and 5 bases, with 18 bases remaining between them. Germline-derived CDR1 and CDR2 are SGHVS and FQNEAQ. The chain's CDR3 is CASTLARAGNNEQFF. Written as DNA, the CDR3 is TGTGCCAGCACCCTCGCCCGGGCGGGAAACAATGAGCAGTTCTTC.

V is TRBV6-6 and J is TRBJ2-2; TRBD1 or TRBD2 may be the D gene (6 bases each). CDR1 is MNHNY and CDR2 is SVGAGI in the germline V gene (reference sequence). The CDR3 sequence is 14 residues long. V shed 6 bases and J shed 7 bases, with 15 bases lying between them. The CDR3 nucleotides read TGTGCCAGCAGACGGAACAGGGAGGTCGGGGAGCTGTTTTTT. This encodes CASRRNREVGELFF.

The V call is TRBV10-1, the J call TRBJ2-7; weak D call: TRBD1 (6 bases). The CDR3 totals 16 residues. V was trimmed by 2 bases and J by 2 bases, leaving 16 bases between them. Germline assignment: CDR1 WNHNN and CDR2 SYGVQD (reference sequence). The CDR3 DNA sequence: TGCGCCAGCAGTGAGGGGGGCAGCGCTTTCCCCTACGAGCAGTACTTC. Translated: CASSEGGSAFPYEQYF.

This clone appeared a single time. V and J are TRBV6-1 and TRBJ1-2; 10 bases match TRBD1. Per germline, CDR1 MNHNS and CDR2 SASEGT. V dropped 5 bases and J dropped 1; count of bases not matched to a gene: 10. The CDR3 spans 17 residues. The CDR3 here is CASSKDRGRFGNYGYTF. The CDR3 nucleotides are TGTGCCAGCAGTAAAGACAGGGGGCGCTTCGGTAACTATGGCTACACCTTC.

The chain recombines TRBV7-8 with TRBJ2-5; no firm D call. Trimming removed 6 bases at V and 0 bases at J, with 2 bases between. This CDR3 comprises 11 residues. Germline CDR1 SGHVS, CDR2 FQNEAQ. CDR3 nucleotide sequence: TGTGCCAGCAGGGACCAAGAGACCCAGTACTTC. The encoded protein is CASRDQETQYF.

The chain is built from TRBV6-5 and TRBJ2-1, with a possible D match to TRBD2 (6 bases). Trimming took 7 bases from V and 8 from J, leaving 18 bases between them. Germline V CDR1 and CDR2: MNHEY, SVGAGI. The CDR3 consists of 14 residues. The DNA for the CDR3 is TGTGCCAGCAAAAGACTAGATCCGTTCGATGAGCAGTTCTTC. Its protein is CASKRLDPFDEQFF.

The rearrangement joins TRBV2 to TRBJ1-2; D gene ambiguous. This CDR3 region has 12 residues. The germline gives CDR1 SNHLY, CDR2 FYNNEI. Deletions cut 8 bases from V and 1 base from J, with 8 bases between. The CDR3 nucleotides read TGTGCCAGCGGCGAGGATAACTATGGCTACACCTTC. Translation: CASGEDNYGYTF.

The chain carries TRBV10-3 and TRBJ1-1, with 12 bases aligning to TRBD1. Germline V gene lookup returns CDR1 ENHRY and CDR2 SYGVKD. The CDR3 has 16 amino acids. V was clipped by 3 bases and J by 0 bases; unmatched bases: 2. The CDR3 nucleotides are TGTGCCATCAGTGATGGGACAGGGGGCTTGAACACTGAAGCTTTCTTT. Its translation is CAISDGTGGLNTEAFF.

For the CDR3, the DNA is TGTGCCAGCTCGACGCAGGGGTCCTACAATGAGCAGTTCTTC. Its protein is CASSTQGSYNEQFF. This chain connects TRBV28 to TRBJ2-1, with D perhaps TRBD1 (6 bases). CDR1 and CDR2 (germline): MDHEN, SYDVKM. Trimming removed 8 bases from V and 1 base from J, with 12 bases in between. CDR3 size: 14 residues.

The V and J genes are TRBV28 and TRBJ2-3, with 12 bases that match TRBD2. The CDR3 runs to 12 residues. J gave up 8 bases and V 11 bases, and 5 bases lay outside the gene matches. Germline V gene lookup returns CDR1 MDHEN and CDR2 SYDVKM. The DNA of the CDR3 is TGTGCCGGTGGACTAGCGGGATCTACGCAGTATTTT. Translating gives CAGGLAGSTQYF. The variable domain in full, completed from reference TRBV28 and TRBJ2-3, reads DVKVTQSSRYLVKRTGEKVFLECVQDMDHENMFWYRQDPGLGLRLIYFSYDVKMKEKGDIPEGYSVSREKKERFSLILESASTNQTSMYLCAGGLAGSTQYFGPGTRLTVL.